Included here is one T cell receptor (beta chain) sequence, with context. This clonotype was counted ten times or more. The antigen it binds to is not known. No base qualities exist here, and no much larger clone lies one base off it. These data are taken from a study of T cell repertoires in cytomegalovirus infection (dated by TCRdb to between 2018 and 2021). Background on the whole study: Donor HLA type was relevant to the analysis, as public TCR beta signatures indicated carriage of CMV infection together with the matching HLA type. The paper's findings and limits, for the study overall: The ex vivo response was dominated by HLA-C-restricted CMV-specific TCR beta clonotypes, and the single most frequent clonotype in two of eight donors was supplied by these HLA-C-restricted clonotypes. Carriers of CMV infection plus the relevant HLA type were discriminated by the cumulative frequency of public TCR beta family members in the study cohort and in an independent roughly 380-donor cohort.

CDR1 and CDR2 are drawn from the germline V gene: ENHRY, SYGVKD. V is pared back by 8 bases and J by 6 bases, with 14 bases lying between the germline termini. The CDR3 covers 13 residues, taking in both the cysteine and the phenylalanine. Just CDR3 DNA is preserved here, 39 bases in frame from base 1. Sequencing was performed on an Illumina HiSeq 1500. The public sequencing data were trimmed at Q25 with fastp and processed into clonotypes with MiXCR by TCRdb, which kept only in-frame beta chains. Here each entry gathers all rows of one CDR3 protein and keeps the most common genes and DNA. The sample table records fewer than 550,000 distinct CDR3 sequences; over 9% of these occur just once. Approximately 10% of the sample belongs to the ten largest clones.

Sequenced sample: PBMCs. The rearrangement combines TRBV10-3 with TRBJ1-5, with TRBD1 as a weak D call on 6 bases. The clonotype was recovered from a human donor in good health (CMV status not recorded). Some clones in this sample may be carry-over from other donors' samples. CDR3 sequence: CAIRTGSGQPQHF. DNA sequence: TGTGCCATCCGTACAGGGTCTGGTCAGCCCCAGCATTTT.